The table lists the clone carrying this TCR beta chain with a few counts. Its cognate antigen is unknown. Time point of the sample: patch test 1, 2 weeks after DPC sensitization. Treatment meaning: therapeutic diphenylcyclopropenone sensitization with weekly scalp DPC. Those who donated were patients with alopecia, 18 to 70 years of age, and suitable for DPC. The sample belongs to a study of human T cells and chemical hapten exposure. Study overall: In the sensitization step, 2% DPC was placed on approximately 2 cm by approximately 2 cm of upper inner arm skin. Study-level points and caveats: No change in TCRs above 1 in 1000 frequency was produced by DPC sensitization.

TCRdb itself ran the RACE reads through MiXCR, one entry per CDR3 protein. The table includes 150,000 to 200,000 distinct CDR3 sequences, about 15% detected once. Germline V gene data show CDR1 as SEHNR and CDR2 as FQNEAQ (reference sequence). CDR3 length: 14 amino acids. With V trimmed by 2 bases and J by 6 bases, 5 bases remained unmatched. The source material was whole blood, sampled in connection with sensitization to the hapten diphenylcyclopropenone (DPC). The sequence came from a woman in her 30s with alopecia areata. Some clones in this sample may be carry-over from other donors' samples. This sequence joins TRBV7-9 and TRBJ1-1; 8 nucleotides line up with TRBD1. The DNA of the CDR3 is TGTGCCAGCAGCTTACCAGGGGGCGGTGCTGAAGCTTTCTTT. It encodes CASSLPGGGAEAFF. The complete variable domain, with remaining parts taken from reference TRBV7-9 and TRBJ1-1, reads DTGVSQNPRHKITKRGQNVTFRCDPISEHNRLYWYRQTLGQGPEFLTYFQNEAQLEKSRLLSDRFSAERPKGSFSTLEIQRTEQGDSAMYLCASSLPGGGAEAFFGQGTRLTVV.